A selection of T cell receptor beta chains follows, all from one sample in a study of cytomegalovirus exposure and HLA in healthy donors. The assay was immunoSEQ multiplex PCR, and TCRdb's table has in-frame clones only and misses some. The sample includes tens of thousands of clones. The sequenced material came from PBMCs. Receptors were obtained from a female donor in good health and CMV-seropositive. CDR3s include the opening cysteine and the closing phenylalanine or tryptophan. The order of the fields is D gene, V gene, CDR3 length, J gene, CDR3 DNA, CDR3 protein. D genes are given only for firm matches.

d_call: TRBD1; v_call: TRBV12-5; cdr3_length: 16; j_call: TRBJ2-3; cdr3_nt: TGTGCTAGTGACCCATACCGGGACAGGGGGAATGATACGCAGTATTTT; cdr3_aa: CASDPYRDRGNDTQYF
d_call: NA; v_call: TRBV5-1; cdr3_length: 14; j_call: TRBJ2-1; cdr3_nt: TGCGCCAGCAGGGGTAGCGGAGCCTACAATGAGCAGTTCTTC; cdr3_aa: CASRGSGAYNEQFF
d_call: NA; v_call: TRBV29-1; cdr3_length: 16; j_call: TRBJ1-2; cdr3_nt: TGCAGCGTTGAAGATCGCTTAGGAGGCGAGACTTATGGCTACACCTTC; cdr3_aa: CSVEDRLGGETYGYTF
d_call: NA; v_call: TRBV6-5; cdr3_length: 15; j_call: TRBJ2-2; cdr3_nt: TGTGCCAGTCGAGCCCCAGGGGCGAGAACCGGGGAGCTGTTTTTT; cdr3_aa: CASRAPGARTGELFF
d_call: TRBD2; v_call: TRBV13; cdr3_length: 16; j_call: TRBJ2-7; cdr3_nt: TGTGCCAGCAGCGGACTACTAGCGGGAGGTCACTACGAGCAGTACTTC; cdr3_aa: CASSGLLAGGHYEQYF
d_call: TRBD1; v_call: TRBV15; cdr3_length: 14; j_call: TRBJ1-1; cdr3_nt: TGTGCCACCAGCAGAAGGGACAGGGAGCTTACAGCTTTCTTT; cdr3_aa: CATSRRDRELTAFF
d_call: NA; v_call: TRBV7-9; cdr3_length: 12; j_call: TRBJ1-4; cdr3_nt: TGTGCCAGCAGTGATACCGGGGAAAAACTGTTTTTT; cdr3_aa: CASSDTGEKLFF
d_call: NA; v_call: TRBV6-5; cdr3_length: 13; j_call: TRBJ2-3; cdr3_nt: TGTGCCAGCATCGGAGATGGCACAGATACGCAGTATTTT; cdr3_aa: CASIGDGTDTQYF
d_call: TRBD2; v_call: TRBV4-2; cdr3_length: 16; j_call: TRBJ2-2; cdr3_nt: TGTGCCAGCAGCCGACTAGCGGGAGTAGCGTCCGGGGAGCTGTTTTTT; cdr3_aa: CASSRLAGVASGELFF
d_call: NA; v_call: TRBV5-1; cdr3_length: 15; j_call: TRBJ1-1; cdr3_nt: TGCGCCAGCAGCTTGGGATCGGGGGGGAACACTGAAGCTTTCTTT; cdr3_aa: CASSLGSGGNTEAFF
d_call: TRBD1; v_call: TRBV4-1; cdr3_length: 15; j_call: TRBJ2-7; cdr3_nt: TGCGCCAGCAGCCAAGATGACAGGGTCGCGAACGAGCAGTACTTC; cdr3_aa: CASSQDDRVANEQYF
d_call: NA; v_call: TRBV18; cdr3_length: 18; j_call: TRBJ1-1; cdr3_nt: TGTGCCAGCTCATCGACATTCGCCAGGCCGACAGTGAACACTGAAGCTTTCTTT; cdr3_aa: CASSSTFARPTVNTEAFF
d_call: NA; v_call: TRBV6-5; cdr3_length: 14; j_call: TRBJ1-1; cdr3_nt: TGTGCCAGCAGTTCACGCCAGGCGAACACTGAAGCTTTCTTT; cdr3_aa: CASSSRQANTEAFF
d_call: TRBD1; v_call: TRBV28; cdr3_length: 13; j_call: TRBJ1-5; cdr3_nt: TGTGCCAGCAGACGGACAGGTAATCAGCCCCAGCATTTT; cdr3_aa: CASRRTGNQPQHF
d_call: NA; v_call: TRBV4-2; cdr3_length: 19; j_call: TRBJ2-2; cdr3_nt: TGTGCCAGCAGCCACCAGCCTCCTTCCGGAGTATTAAACACCGGGGAGCTGTTTTTT; cdr3_aa: CASSHQPPSGVLNTGELFF
d_call: NA; v_call: TRBV5-6; cdr3_length: 14; j_call: TRBJ1-5; cdr3_nt: TGTGCCAGCAGCTCCCTCGGGGAGTATCAGCCCCAGCATTTT; cdr3_aa: CASSSLGEYQPQHF
d_call: NA; v_call: TRBV6-6; cdr3_length: 14; j_call: TRBJ1-1; cdr3_nt: TGTGCCAGCAGTTACTCAGGGGCTAACACTGAAGCTTTCTTT; cdr3_aa: CASSYSGANTEAFF
d_call: TRBD1; v_call: TRBV5-1; cdr3_length: 14; j_call: TRBJ2-1; cdr3_nt: TGCGCCAGCAGCTTGGGACAGGGGAACAATGAGCAGTTCTTC; cdr3_aa: CASSLGQGNNEQFF
d_call: TRBD1; v_call: TRBV19; cdr3_length: 14; j_call: TRBJ1-2; cdr3_nt: TGTGCCAGTTCAGCGCCGGACAGGAACTATGGCTACACCTTC; cdr3_aa: CASSAPDRNYGYTF
d_call: NA; v_call: TRBV6-1; cdr3_length: 15; j_call: TRBJ1-2; cdr3_nt: TGTGCCAGCAGTGAACTTAACACCGCTAACTATGGCTACACCTTC; cdr3_aa: CASSELNTANYGYTF
d_call: TRBD2; v_call: TRBV4-1; cdr3_length: 16; j_call: TRBJ2-3; cdr3_nt: TGCGCCAGCAGCCAACATAGCGGGCCAAGCACAGATACGCAGTATTTT; cdr3_aa: CASSQHSGPSTDTQYF
d_call: NA; v_call: TRBV18; cdr3_length: 12; j_call: TRBJ2-7; cdr3_nt: TGTGCCAGCTCATCCGGGACTGTGGAGCAGTACTTC; cdr3_aa: CASSSGTVEQYF
d_call: NA; v_call: TRBV5-6; cdr3_length: 18; j_call: TRBJ2-2; cdr3_nt: TGTGCCAGCAGGTTGGGATTTTGGAGACAGACGAACACCGGGGAGCTGTTTTTT; cdr3_aa: CASRLGFWRQTNTGELFF
d_call: TRBD1; v_call: TRBV7-9; cdr3_length: 16; j_call: TRBJ2-1; cdr3_nt: TGTGCCAGCAGACTCCGGACAGGGGCGTGGGATAATGAGCAGTTCTTC; cdr3_aa: CASRLRTGAWDNEQFF
d_call: NA; v_call: TRBV7-2; cdr3_length: 17; j_call: TRBJ2-6; cdr3_nt: TGTGCCAGCAGCTTAGAGGGGCTAAGGACTGGGGCCAACGTCCTGACTTTC; cdr3_aa: CASSLEGLRTGANVLTF
d_call: TRBD2; v_call: TRBV6-1; cdr3_length: 15; j_call: TRBJ2-7; cdr3_nt: TGTGCCAGCACCGTCGATAGCGGGAGTCGCAGCGAGCAGTACTTC; cdr3_aa: CASTVDSGSRSEQYF
d_call: NA; v_call: TRBV5-1; cdr3_length: 14; j_call: TRBJ2-5; cdr3_nt: TGCGCCAGCAGCTTGGAGGGAGTGGCAGAGACCCAGTACTTC; cdr3_aa: CASSLEGVAETQYF
d_call: NA; v_call: TRBV19; cdr3_length: 13; j_call: TRBJ2-7; cdr3_nt: TGTGCCAGTAGACCCAGGGCAGGTCACGAGCAGTACTTC; cdr3_aa: CASRPRAGHEQYF
d_call: NA; v_call: TRBV28; cdr3_length: 12; j_call: TRBJ1-2; cdr3_nt: TGTGCCAGCAGATCAGGGTTCTATGGCTACACCTTC; cdr3_aa: CASRSGFYGYTF
d_call: TRBD1; v_call: TRBV7-9; cdr3_length: 12; j_call: TRBJ1-5; cdr3_nt: TGTGCCAGCAGCCAGGGGGAACAGCCCCAGCATTTT; cdr3_aa: CASSQGEQPQHF
d_call: NA; v_call: TRBV7-9; cdr3_length: 13; j_call: TRBJ2-7; cdr3_nt: TGTGCCAGCAGCCCTACAGGCCTCTACGAGCAGTACTTC; cdr3_aa: CASSPTGLYEQYF
d_call: NA; v_call: TRBV9; cdr3_length: 14; j_call: TRBJ1-2; cdr3_nt: TGTGCCAGCAGCGATAGAAACAGGGTGCGAGGCTACACCTTC; cdr3_aa: CASSDRNRVRGYTF
d_call: NA; v_call: TRBV6-5; cdr3_length: 15; j_call: TRBJ2-7; cdr3_nt: TGTGCCAGCAGTAGGGGCAGGGAGGCCACCTACGAGCAGTACTTC; cdr3_aa: CASSRGREATYEQYF
d_call: NA; v_call: TRBV7-9; cdr3_length: 12; j_call: TRBJ1-1; cdr3_nt: TGTGCCAGCAGCTTTTCGGACACTGAAGCTTTCTTT; cdr3_aa: CASSFSDTEAFF
d_call: NA; v_call: TRBV7-9; cdr3_length: 15; j_call: TRBJ2-7; cdr3_nt: TGTGCCAGCAGCTTAGGGGCTGGACAGTTCCACGAGCAGTACTTC; cdr3_aa: CASSLGAGQFHEQYF
d_call: TRBD2; v_call: TRBV19; cdr3_length: 15; j_call: TRBJ2-1; cdr3_nt: TGTGCCAGTAGTATAATTACTAGCGGGTACAATGAGCAGTTCTTC; cdr3_aa: CASSIITSGYNEQFF
d_call: TRBD1; v_call: TRBV11-2; cdr3_length: 15; j_call: TRBJ1-5; cdr3_nt: TGTGCCAGCAGCTCGGGACAGTATAGCAATCAGCCCCAGCATTTT; cdr3_aa: CASSSGQYSNQPQHF
d_call: TRBD2; v_call: TRBV5-1; cdr3_length: 15; j_call: TRBJ2-5; cdr3_nt: TGCGCCAGCAGCTTGGTTCTAGCGGGAGAAGAGACCCAGTACTTC; cdr3_aa: CASSLVLAGEETQYF
d_call: NA; v_call: TRBV29-1; cdr3_length: 17; j_call: TRBJ2-5; cdr3_nt: TGCAGCGTTGAAGGGACAGGGTGGGGGGGCTTCCAAGAGACCCAGTACTTC; cdr3_aa: CSVEGTGWGGFQETQYF
d_call: NA; v_call: TRBV29-1; cdr3_length: 11; j_call: TRBJ1-1; cdr3_nt: TGCAGCGTTTTTGTCGCACGAGGGGCTTTCTTT; cdr3_aa: CSVFVARGAFF
d_call: NA; v_call: TRBV18; cdr3_length: 13; j_call: TRBJ2-5; cdr3_nt: TGTGCCAGCTCACCGACAGGAGAAGAGACCCAGTACTTC; cdr3_aa: CASSPTGEETQYF
d_call: TRBD2; v_call: TRBV18; cdr3_length: 14; j_call: TRBJ2-2; cdr3_nt: TGTGCCAGCTCACTCGGACTAGCCACCGGGGAGCTGTTTTTT; cdr3_aa: CASSLGLATGELFF
d_call: NA; v_call: TRBV5-1; cdr3_length: 11; j_call: TRBJ2-3; cdr3_nt: TGCGCCAGCAGCTTTAGAGATAAGCAGTATTTT; cdr3_aa: CASSFRDKQYF
d_call: TRBD1; v_call: TRBV5-1; cdr3_length: 13; j_call: TRBJ2-7; cdr3_nt: TGCGCCAGCAGCTTGGGACAGGGGGGTGAGCAGTACTTC; cdr3_aa: CASSLGQGGEQYF
d_call: NA; v_call: TRBV28; cdr3_length: 15; j_call: TRBJ2-7; cdr3_nt: TGTGCCAGCAGGACACACTCCGGGGATACGACCGAGCAGTACTTC; cdr3_aa: CASRTHSGDTTEQYF
d_call: NA; v_call: TRBV28; cdr3_length: 13; j_call: TRBJ2-2; cdr3_nt: TGTGCCAGCAGTTTAGAGGCAACCGGGGAGCTGTTTTTT; cdr3_aa: CASSLEATGELFF
d_call: TRBD1; v_call: TRBV7-3; cdr3_length: 17; j_call: TRBJ1-5; cdr3_nt: TGTGCCAGCAGCCTCGGGACAGGTGGGATTGACAATCAGCCCCAGCATTTT; cdr3_aa: CASSLGTGGIDNQPQHF
d_call: NA; v_call: TRBV4-1; cdr3_length: 11; j_call: TRBJ1-2; cdr3_nt: TGCGCCAGCAGCCTCGAGTCGAGCTACACCTTC; cdr3_aa: CASSLESSYTF
d_call: NA; v_call: TRBV6-5; cdr3_length: 15; j_call: TRBJ2-7; cdr3_nt: TGTGCCAGCAGTTATTCGGGACAAAGAGACTACGAGCAGTACTTC; cdr3_aa: CASSYSGQRDYEQYF
d_call: TRBD2; v_call: TRBV9; cdr3_length: 14; j_call: TRBJ2-1; cdr3_nt: TGTGCCAGCAGTCCGGGGGGGGCCTACAATGAGCAGTTCTTC; cdr3_aa: CASSPGGAYNEQFF
d_call: TRBD2; v_call: TRBV4-3; cdr3_length: 16; j_call: TRBJ2-1; cdr3_nt: TGCGCCAGCAGCCAAACTCTAGCGGGGGGCTACAATGAGCAGTTCTTC; cdr3_aa: CASSQTLAGGYNEQFF
d_call: NA; v_call: TRBV7-2; cdr3_length: 15; j_call: TRBJ2-5; cdr3_nt: TGTGCCAGCAGCTTATCAGGTTACGTCCAAGAGACCCAGTACTTC; cdr3_aa: CASSLSGYVQETQYF
d_call: NA; v_call: TRBV25-1; cdr3_length: 15; j_call: TRBJ1-6; cdr3_nt: TGTGCCAGCAGTGAAGCAAAGGGGAAAACCTCACCCCTCCACTTT; cdr3_aa: CASSEAKGKTSPLHF
d_call: TRBD1; v_call: TRBV6-5; cdr3_length: 14; j_call: TRBJ1-1; cdr3_nt: TGTGCCAGCAGGCCGGGACAGGGAATCACTGAAGCTTTCTTT; cdr3_aa: CASRPGQGITEAFF
d_call: TRBD1; v_call: TRBV7-9; cdr3_length: 16; j_call: TRBJ2-1; cdr3_nt: TGTGCCAGCAGCCCCCGGACAGGGCCCTCCTACAATGAGCAGTTCTTC; cdr3_aa: CASSPRTGPSYNEQFF
d_call: TRBD1; v_call: TRBV4-1; cdr3_length: 15; j_call: TRBJ1-4; cdr3_nt: TGCGCCAGCGGGCAGGGGACAGTCTTTAATGAAAAACTGTTTTTT; cdr3_aa: CASGQGTVFNEKLFF
d_call: TRBD1; v_call: TRBV6-5; cdr3_length: 15; j_call: TRBJ2-7; cdr3_nt: TGTGCCAGCAAAAAAGCCGGGACAGGGGGCTACGAGCAGTACTTC; cdr3_aa: CASKKAGTGGYEQYF
d_call: TRBD1; v_call: TRBV6-1; cdr3_length: 15; j_call: TRBJ1-5; cdr3_nt: TGTGCCAGCAGTGATACGAGACAGGGAGATCAGCCCCAGCATTTT; cdr3_aa: CASSDTRQGDQPQHF
d_call: TRBD2; v_call: TRBV7-9; cdr3_length: 16; j_call: TRBJ2-7; cdr3_nt: TGTGCCAGCAGCTTAGTTGTTAGCGGGAGCCCCTACGAGCAGTACTTC; cdr3_aa: CASSLVVSGSPYEQYF
d_call: NA; v_call: TRBV11-1; cdr3_length: 14; j_call: TRBJ1-1; cdr3_nt: TGTGCCAGCAGCTTAACGGCGGGGAACACTGAAGCTTTCTTT; cdr3_aa: CASSLTAGNTEAFF